The T cell receptor beta chain under discussion was sequenced for a study of blood T cell repertoires in COVID-19. As handled by the study authors: Estimates of nucleated cell counts were drawn from the amplification of reference gene primers. TCRdb keeps only in-frame clones here, not all; method: immunoSEQ multiplex PCR. For V, J and clone size, that table is used; D and trimming come from the DNA. The sample shows 300,000 to 450,000 clones, around 87% of them seen only once. V was cut by 3 bases and J by 8 bases, with 8 bases left in between. The germline V gene has CDR1 WNHNN and CDR2 SYGVQD (reference sequence). The length of the CDR3 is 12 residues.

This clonotype was sampled from a man in his forties in a cohort exposed to, infected with or recovered from COVID-19 (not recorded which). The V gene is TRBV10-1, the J gene TRBJ2-1; D gene uncertain. The sample consisted of PBMCs or T cells enriched from blood (not recorded which). The DNA of the CDR3 is TGCGCCAGCAGTGATTCTAGGCATGAGCAGTTCTTC. This codes for CASSDSRHEQFF.